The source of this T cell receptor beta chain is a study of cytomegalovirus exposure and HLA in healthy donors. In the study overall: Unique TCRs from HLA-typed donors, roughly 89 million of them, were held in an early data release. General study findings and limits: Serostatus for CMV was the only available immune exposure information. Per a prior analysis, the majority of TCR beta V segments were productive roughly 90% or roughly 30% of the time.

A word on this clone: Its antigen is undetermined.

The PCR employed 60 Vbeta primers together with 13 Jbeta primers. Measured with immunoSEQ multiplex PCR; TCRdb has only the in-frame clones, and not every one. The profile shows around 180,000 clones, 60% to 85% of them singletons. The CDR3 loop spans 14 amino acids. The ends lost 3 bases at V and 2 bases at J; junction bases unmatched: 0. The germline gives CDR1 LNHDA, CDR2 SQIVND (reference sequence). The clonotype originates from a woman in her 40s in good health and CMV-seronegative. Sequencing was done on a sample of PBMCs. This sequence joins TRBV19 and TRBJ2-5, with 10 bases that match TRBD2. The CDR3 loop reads CASSMGLAQETQYF. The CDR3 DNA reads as TGTGCCAGTAGTATGGGACTAGCGCAAGAGACCCAGTACTTC.